These 13 T cell receptor beta chains originate from one sample sequenced in a study of blood T cell repertoires in COVID-19. Profiling relied on immunoSEQ multiplex PCR, and the TCRdb table lists in-frame clones only, not all of them. The table has approximately 170,000 clones, approximately 81% seen once; the top ten hold roughly 8%. The sequencing input was PBMCs or T cells enriched from blood (not recorded which). These receptors all stem from a woman between 45 and 65 years old who had recovered from COVID-19.

V is TRBV7-2 and J is TRBJ2-7; no clear D. Germline values: CDR1 SGHTA, CDR2 FQGNSA. The CDR3 consists of 14 residues. V shed 1 base and J shed 2 bases, with 9 bases lying between them. CDR3 region: CASSLGQVTYEQYF. The DNA of the CDR3 is TGTGCCAGCAGCTTAGGTCAGGTTACCTACGAGCAGTACTTC.

The chain is built from TRBV5-1 and TRBJ2-3, with D perhaps matching TRBD1 (6 bases). Germline V lookup: CDR1 SGHRS, CDR2 YFSETQ. The CDR3 contains 15 residues. V was cut by 4 bases and J by 4 bases, with 16 bases left in between. CDR3 nucleotide sequence: TGCGCCAGCAGCCTCTCAGGGGTGGGTGCAGATACGCAGTATTTT. Translation gives CASSLSGVGADTQYF.

The chain carries TRBV24-1 and TRBJ2-2; 7 positions match TRBD1. J gave up 5 bases and V 4 bases, and 9 bases lay outside the gene matches. The CDR3 length is 16 residues. Germline lookup yields CDR1 KGHDR and CDR2 SFDVKD. CDR3 in DNA: TGTGCCACCAGTGACCGACGACAGGGTGCTACCGGGGAGCTGTTTTTT. Its translation is CATSDRRQGATGELFF.

In its sample, this clone was seen once. The gene calls are TRBV6-5 and TRBJ2-7, with 7 nucleotides matching TRBD1. The CDR3 totals 15 residues. V was pared by 8 bases and J by 2 bases, with 12 bases of the junction left unmatched. The V gene's germline CDR1 is MNHEY and CDR2 SVGAGI. Here the CDR3 reads CASGRPGTATYEQYF. The CDR3 DNA follows: TGTGCCAGCGGGCGCCCCGGGACAGCGACCTACGAGCAGTACTTC.

This clone appeared a single time. The chain joins TRBV4-1 to TRBJ2-5; the match to TRBD2 covers 9 bases. CDR3 size: 15 residues. CDR1 is MGHRA and CDR2 is YSYEKL in the germline V gene. Trimming took 1 base from V and 4 from J; bases not matched to a gene: 4. DNA for the CDR3: TGCGCCAGCAGCCAAGGGCGGGAGGGTAGAGAGACCCAGTACTTC. It codes for CASSQGREGRETQYF.

This rearrangement joins TRBV19 to TRBJ1-5; 9 bases agree with TRBD1. From germline, CDR1 is LNHDA and CDR2 SQIVND (reference sequence). The CDR3 is 16 amino acids. V lost 10 bases and J lost 1; bases outside the gene matches: 11. CDR3 loop: CATKVGTGLSNQPQHF. CDR3 coding DNA: TGTGCCACCAAAGTTGGGACAGGGTTAAGCAATCAGCCCCAGCATTTT.

The chain couples TRBV29-1 to TRBJ2-1, with a tentative D call TRBD2 (5 bases). The CDR3 is 11 residues long. Germline CDR1 reads SQVTM; CDR2 reads ANQGSEA. The germline V and J ends were trimmed by 7 bases and 6 bases, with 10 bases remaining between them. The CDR3 spells CSARTGNEQFF. The CDR3 DNA sequence: TGCAGCGCCAGGACTGGCAATGAGCAGTTCTTC.

V usage is TRBV5-1 and J usage is TRBJ2-3, with D possibly matching TRBD1 (7 bases). The ends were cut back, 4 bases at V and 6 bases at J, with 15 bases in the middle. This CDR3 comprises 14 residues. The germline gives CDR1 SGHRS, CDR2 YFSETQ. CDR3 in amino acids: CASSGDRDSDTQYF. In nucleotides, the CDR3 is TGCGCCAGCAGCGGAGACAGGGACTCGGATACGCAGTATTTT.

The V call is TRBV14, the J call TRBJ2-1; perhaps TRBD1 as D (6 bases). V gave up 6 bases and J gave up 3 bases, with 15 bases separating them. The CDR3 sequence is 15 residues long. Germline CDR1 and CDR2: SGHDN and FVKESK. The CDR3 bases are TGTGCCAGCAGTCGACTTACAGGGAACTACAATGAGCAGTTCTTC. Translated: CASSRLTGNYNEQFF. The whole variable domain, remainder taken from reference TRBV14 and TRBJ2-1, is EAGVTQFPSHSVIEKGQTVTLRCDPISGHDNLYWYRRVMGKEIKFLLHFVKESKQDESGMPNNRFLAERTGGTYSTLKVQPAELEDSGVYFCASSRLTGNYNEQFFGPGTRLTVL.

Only one count was recorded for this clone. This sequence joins TRBV11-1 and TRBJ2-7; D not certain. The germline V and J ends were trimmed by 3 bases and 0 bases, with 9 bases remaining between them. In germline, CDR1 is SGHAT, CDR2 FQDESV (reference sequence). The CDR3 extends over 14 amino acids. CDR3 amino acids: CASSLNGRSYEQYF. The CDR3 bases are TGTGCCAGCAGCTTGAATGGGCGCTCCTACGAGCAGTACTTC. The variable domain in full, with the rest retrieved from reference TRBV11-1 and TRBJ2-7, is EAEVAQSPRYKITEKSQAVAFWCDPISGHATLYWYRQILGQGPELLVQFQDESVVDDSQLPKDRFSAERLKGVDSTLKIQPAELGDSAMYLCASSLNGRSYEQYFGPGTRLTVT.

The sample holds a few counts of this clone. This chain uses TRBV7-9 with TRBJ1-2; 7 bases are a match to TRBD1. This CDR3 comprises 13 residues. Germline V lookup: CDR1 SEHNR, CDR2 FQNEAQ (reference sequence). V trimming: 1 base; J trimming: 8 bases; junction bases outside the gene matches: 4. The CDR3 region has the DNA TGTGCCAGCAGCTTAGAGAACAGGGGAGGCTACACCTTC. It translates to CASSLENRGGYTF.

This sequence joins TRBV27 and TRBJ1-1; 9 bases are a match to TRBD1. Germline CDR1 is MNHEY and CDR2 is SMNVEV (reference sequence). Losses at the gene ends were 6 bases for V and 3 bases for J; bases not matched to a gene: 2. CDR3 length: 13 amino acids. The CDR3 here is CASSRQGDTEAFF. Written as DNA, the CDR3 is TGTGCCAGCAGCAGACAGGGGGACACTGAAGCTTTCTTT.

The rearrangement joins TRBV4-3 to TRBJ1-2, with TRBD1 as a possible D gene (5 bases). CDR3 length: 14 amino acids. Germline V CDR1 and CDR2: LGHNA, YSLEER. V was trimmed by 4 bases and J by 5 bases, leaving 14 bases between them. CDR3 sequence: CASSRSTGTYGYTF. Written as DNA, the CDR3 is TGCGCCAGCAGCCGATCCACAGGTACATATGGCTACACCTTC.